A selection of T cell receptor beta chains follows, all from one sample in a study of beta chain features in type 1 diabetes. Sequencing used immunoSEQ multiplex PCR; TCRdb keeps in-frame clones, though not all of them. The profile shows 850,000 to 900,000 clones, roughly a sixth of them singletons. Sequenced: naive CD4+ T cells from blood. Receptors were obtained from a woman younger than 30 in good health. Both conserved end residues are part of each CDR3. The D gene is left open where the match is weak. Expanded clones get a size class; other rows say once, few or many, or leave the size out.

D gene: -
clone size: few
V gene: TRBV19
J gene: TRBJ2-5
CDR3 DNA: TGTGCCAGTAGTATGCGAAAAGAAGAGACCCAGTACTTC
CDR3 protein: CASSMRKEETQYF

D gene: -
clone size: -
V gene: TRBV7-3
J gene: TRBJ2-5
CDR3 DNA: TGTGCCAGCAGCTTAGATGGCAGGGGTGGAGAGACCCAGTACTTC
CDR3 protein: CASSLDGRGGETQYF

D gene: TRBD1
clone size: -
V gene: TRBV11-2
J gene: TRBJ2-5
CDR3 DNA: TGTGCCAGCAGCTTAGGACAGGGGGAGGAGACCCAGTACTTC
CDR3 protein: CASSLGQGEETQYF

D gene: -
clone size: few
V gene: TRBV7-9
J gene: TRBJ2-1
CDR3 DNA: TGTGCCAGCAGCTTCGACTGGGCCGGGTACAATGAGCAGTTCTTC
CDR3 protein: CASSFDWAGYNEQFF

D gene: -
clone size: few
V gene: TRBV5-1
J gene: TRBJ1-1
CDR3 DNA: TGCGCCAGCAGCTTGGTTGCAGGGAGCATGAACACTGAAGCTTTCTTT
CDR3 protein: CASSLVAGSMNTEAFF

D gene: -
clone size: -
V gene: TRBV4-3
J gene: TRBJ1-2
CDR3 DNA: TGCGCCAGCAGCCCGGGGAGGGGTAACTATGGCTACACCTTC
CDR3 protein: CASSPGRGNYGYTF

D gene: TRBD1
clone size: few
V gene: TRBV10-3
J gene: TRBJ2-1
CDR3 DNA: TGTGCCATCAGTGGCCCCGGGACAGGGGGCGATGAGCAGTTCTTC
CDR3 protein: CAISGPGTGGDEQFF

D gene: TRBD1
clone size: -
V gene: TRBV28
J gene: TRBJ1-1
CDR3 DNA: TGTGCCAGCCGACCCGCCCCGGGACAGAGGACTGAAGCTTTCTTT
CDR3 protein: CASRPAPGQRTEAFF

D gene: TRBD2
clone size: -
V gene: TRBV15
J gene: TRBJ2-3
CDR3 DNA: TGTGCCACCAGCAGAGGGAATAGCGGGAGCTTGGGGGCCACAGATACGCAGTATTTT
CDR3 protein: CATSRGNSGSLGATDTQYF

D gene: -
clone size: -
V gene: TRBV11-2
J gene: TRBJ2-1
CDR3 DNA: TGTGCCAGCAGCTTACCGGGGGCGCGTGAGCAGTTCTTC
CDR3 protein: CASSLPGAREQFF

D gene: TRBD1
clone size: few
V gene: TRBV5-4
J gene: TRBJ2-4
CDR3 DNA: TGTGCCAGCAGCTCCGGGACAGACCTAGCCAAAAACATTCAGTACTTC
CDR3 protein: CASSSGTDLAKNIQYF

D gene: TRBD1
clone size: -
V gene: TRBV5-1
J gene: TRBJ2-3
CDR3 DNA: TGCGCCAGCAGCCCGGGACAGGGTTTCACAGATACGCAGTATTTT
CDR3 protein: CASSPGQGFTDTQYF

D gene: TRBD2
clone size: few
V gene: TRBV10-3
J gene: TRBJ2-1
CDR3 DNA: TGTGCCATCTCAAGCGGGAGTATGTATGAGCAGTTCTTC
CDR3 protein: CAISSGSMYEQFF

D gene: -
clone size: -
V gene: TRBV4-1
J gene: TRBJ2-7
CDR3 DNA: TGCGCCAGCAGCCAAGTGGGGTTAGCCGAGCAGTACTTC
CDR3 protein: CASSQVGLAEQYF

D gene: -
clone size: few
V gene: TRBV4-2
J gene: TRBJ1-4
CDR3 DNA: TGTGCCAGCAGCCGTGAGGATTCTGAAAAACTGTTTTTT
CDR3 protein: CASSREDSEKLFF

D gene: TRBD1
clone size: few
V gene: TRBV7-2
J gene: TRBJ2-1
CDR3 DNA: TGTGCCAGCAGCTGGGGACAGGTCTACAATGAGCAGTTCTTC
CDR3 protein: CASSWGQVYNEQFF

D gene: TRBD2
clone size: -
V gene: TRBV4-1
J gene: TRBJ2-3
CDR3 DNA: TGTGCCAGCAGCTTCCGGGACTACAACACAGATACGCAGTATTTT
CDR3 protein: CASSFRDYNTDTQYF

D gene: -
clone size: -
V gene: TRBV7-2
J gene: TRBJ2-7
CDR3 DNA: TGTGCCAGCAGCCCTCGGGGTAGTAGGGTGTCTGCCTACGAGCAGTACTTC
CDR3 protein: CASSPRGSRVSAYEQYF

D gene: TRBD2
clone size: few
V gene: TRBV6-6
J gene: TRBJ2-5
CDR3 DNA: TGTGCCAGCAGTTACTCGGGACTAGATATAGAGACCCAGTACTTC
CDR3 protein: CASSYSGLDIETQYF

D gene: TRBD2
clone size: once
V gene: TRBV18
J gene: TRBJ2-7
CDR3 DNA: TGTGCCAGCTCACCAGGGGGAGGGAACTACGAGCAGTACTTC
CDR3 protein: CASSPGGGNYEQYF

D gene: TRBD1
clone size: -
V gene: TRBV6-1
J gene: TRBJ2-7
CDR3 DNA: TGTGCCAGCAGTGAAGCGCGTGGACAGGGCTACGAGCAGTACTTC
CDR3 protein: CASSEARGQGYEQYF

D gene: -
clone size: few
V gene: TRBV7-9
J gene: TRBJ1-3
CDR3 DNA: TGTGCCAGCAGCCCCCTAAGCCACTCTGGAAACACCATATATTTT
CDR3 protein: CASSPLSHSGNTIYF

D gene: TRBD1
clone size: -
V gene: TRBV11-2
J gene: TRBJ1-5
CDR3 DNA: TGTGCCAGCAGCGGAGGAGGGACAGGGTATCAGCCCCAGCATTTT
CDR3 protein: CASSGGGTGYQPQHF

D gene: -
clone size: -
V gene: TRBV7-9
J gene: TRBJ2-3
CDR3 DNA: TGTGCCAGCAGCTTAGTAGGCGGAAGCACAGATACGCAGTATTTT
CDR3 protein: CASSLVGGSTDTQYF

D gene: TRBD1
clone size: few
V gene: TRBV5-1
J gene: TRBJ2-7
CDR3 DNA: TGCGCCAGCAGCTTGGGGACAGGGATACCTACCTACGAGCAGTACTTC
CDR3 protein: CASSLGTGIPTYEQYF

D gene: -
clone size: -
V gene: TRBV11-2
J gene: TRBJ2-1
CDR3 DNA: TGTGCCAGCAGCTTAGGAGCCTCTCCCTCCTACAATGAGCAGTTCTTC
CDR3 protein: CASSLGASPSYNEQFF

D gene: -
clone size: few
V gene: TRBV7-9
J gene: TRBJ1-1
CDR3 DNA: TGTGCCAGCAGCTTAGCGCGAGAAGCTTTCTTT
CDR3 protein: CASSLAREAFF

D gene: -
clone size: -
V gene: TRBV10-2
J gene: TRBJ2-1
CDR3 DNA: TGCGCCAGCAGTGAGTCGGGTTTAGCTAATGCTTTGAATGAGCAGTTCTTC
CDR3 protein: CASSESGLANALNEQFF

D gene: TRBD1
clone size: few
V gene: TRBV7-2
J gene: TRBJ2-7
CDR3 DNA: TGTGCCAGCAGCCAAGGACAGGGTGCCTACGAGCAGTACTTC
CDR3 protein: CASSQGQGAYEQYF

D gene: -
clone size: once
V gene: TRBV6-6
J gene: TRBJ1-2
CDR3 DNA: TGTGCCAGCAGTTACTCGAAGACGGGAGGGAAAACCTTC
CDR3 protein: CASSYSKTGGKTF

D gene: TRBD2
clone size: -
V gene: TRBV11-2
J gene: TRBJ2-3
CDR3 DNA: TGTGCCAGCAGCGCGCGACTAGCCGCTGGGGCAGATACGCAGTATTTT
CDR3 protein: CASSARLAAGADTQYF

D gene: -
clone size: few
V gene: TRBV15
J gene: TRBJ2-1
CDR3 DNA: TGTGCCACCAGCAGAGACTCCCTTAGCGGCAACTCCTACAATGAGCAGTTCTTC
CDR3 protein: CATSRDSLSGNSYNEQFF

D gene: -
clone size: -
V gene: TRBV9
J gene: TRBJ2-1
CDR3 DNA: TGTGCCAGCAGCGCGCACGGGAGAGGTGGACCCAATGAGCAGTTCTTC
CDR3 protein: CASSAHGRGGPNEQFF

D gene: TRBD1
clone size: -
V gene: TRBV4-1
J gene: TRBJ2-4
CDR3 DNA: TGCGCCAGCAGCCAAGGAACAGGGGGCGCAAAAAACATTCAGTACTTC
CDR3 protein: CASSQGTGGAKNIQYF

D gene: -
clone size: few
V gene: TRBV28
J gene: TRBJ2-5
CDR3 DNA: TGTGCCAGCAAAACGGGATGGCAAGAGACCCAGTACTTC
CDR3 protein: CASKTGWQETQYF

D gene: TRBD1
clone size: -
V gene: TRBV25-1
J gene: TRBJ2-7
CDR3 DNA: TGTGCCAGCAGCCCCGGACAGGGGACTCCCTACGAGCAGTACTTC
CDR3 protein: CASSPGQGTPYEQYF

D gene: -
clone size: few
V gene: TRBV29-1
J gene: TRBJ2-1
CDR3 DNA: TGCAGCGTTGTTCGCAGATACAATGAGCAGTTCTTC
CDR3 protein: CSVVRRYNEQFF

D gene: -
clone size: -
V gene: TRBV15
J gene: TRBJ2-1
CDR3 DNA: TGTGCCACCAGCAGAGATAGCGGTGAATACAATGAGCAGTTCTTC
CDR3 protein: CATSRDSGEYNEQFF

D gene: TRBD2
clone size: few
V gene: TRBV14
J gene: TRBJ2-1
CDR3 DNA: TGTGCCAGCAGCCCCCGAGTCAGCGGGAGAGGCAATGAGCAGTTCTTC
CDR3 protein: CASSPRVSGRGNEQFF

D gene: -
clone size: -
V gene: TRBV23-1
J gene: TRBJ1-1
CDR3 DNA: TGCGCCAGCAGTCGTATCCGGAGAGGGCCCGATGATATTATGAACACTGAAGCTTTCTTT
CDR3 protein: CASSRIRRGPDDIMNTEAFF

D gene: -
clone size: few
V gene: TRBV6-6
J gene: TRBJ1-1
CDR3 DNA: TGTGCCAGCAGTCTAAGGGGGGGTTCTACTGAAGCTTTCTTT
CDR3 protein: CASSLRGGSTEAFF

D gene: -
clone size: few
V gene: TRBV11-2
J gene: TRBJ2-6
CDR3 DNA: TGTGCCAGCAGCACCTCAGGGGCTGGGGCCAACGTCCTGACTTTC
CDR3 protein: CASSTSGAGANVLTF

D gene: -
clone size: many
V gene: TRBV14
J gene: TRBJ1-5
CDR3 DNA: TGTGCCAGCAGCCAATACGGCAATCAGCCCCAGCATTTT
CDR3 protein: CASSQYGNQPQHF

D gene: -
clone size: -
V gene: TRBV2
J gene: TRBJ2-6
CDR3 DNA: TGTGCCAGCAGTGACAGGTTCTTTGAGTCTGGGGCCAACGTCCTGACTTTC
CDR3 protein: CASSDRFFESGANVLTF

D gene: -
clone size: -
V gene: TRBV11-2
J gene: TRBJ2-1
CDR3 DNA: TGTGCCAGCAGCTTCTTCTTCTACAATGAGCAGTTCTTC
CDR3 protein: CASSFFFYNEQFF

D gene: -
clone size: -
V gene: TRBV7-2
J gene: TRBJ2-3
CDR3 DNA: TGTGCCAGCAGGGAGGGCAACGGAGATACGCAGTATTTT
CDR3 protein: CASREGNGDTQYF

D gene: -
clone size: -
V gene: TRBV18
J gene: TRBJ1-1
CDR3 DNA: TGTGCCAGCTCACCTGGGGTGAACACTGAAGCTTTCTTT
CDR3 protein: CASSPGVNTEAFF

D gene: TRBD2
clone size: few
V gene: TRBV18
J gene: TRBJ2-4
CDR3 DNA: TGTGCCAGCTCACCACCTAGCGGGAGGAGTGGGGATCAGTACTTC
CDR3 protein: CASSPPSGRSGDQYF

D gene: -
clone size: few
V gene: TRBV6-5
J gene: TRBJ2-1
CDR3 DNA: TGTGCCAGCGGCCCCGGGCCGCGATCTCCGTTCTTC
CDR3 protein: CASGPGPRSPFF

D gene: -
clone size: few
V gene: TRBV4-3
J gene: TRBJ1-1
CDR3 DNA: TGCGCCAGCAGCCACGAAAGAAACACTGAAGCTTTCTTT
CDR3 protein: CASSHERNTEAFF

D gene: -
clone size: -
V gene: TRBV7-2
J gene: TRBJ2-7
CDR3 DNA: TGTGCCAGCAGCCCCCGACTAGTAACCTACGAGCAGTACTTC
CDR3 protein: CASSPRLVTYEQYF

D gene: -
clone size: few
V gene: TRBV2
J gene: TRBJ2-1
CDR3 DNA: TGTGCCAGCAGTAGGACTATACTAAGCTCCTACAATGAGCAGTTCTTC
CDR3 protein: CASSRTILSSYNEQFF